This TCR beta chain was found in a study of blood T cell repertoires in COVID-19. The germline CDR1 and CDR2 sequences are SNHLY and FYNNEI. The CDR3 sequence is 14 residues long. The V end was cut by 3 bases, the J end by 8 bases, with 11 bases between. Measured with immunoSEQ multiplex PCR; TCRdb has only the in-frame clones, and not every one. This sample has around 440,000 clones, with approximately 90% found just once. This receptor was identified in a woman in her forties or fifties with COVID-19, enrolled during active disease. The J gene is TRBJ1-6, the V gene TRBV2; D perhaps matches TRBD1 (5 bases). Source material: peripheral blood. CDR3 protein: CASSDHLRDSPLHF. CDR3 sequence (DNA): TGTGCCAGCAGTGACCACCTCAGGGATTCACCCCTCCACTTT.